Listed below are T cell receptor beta chains from one sample, sequenced in a study of cytomegalovirus exposure and HLA in healthy donors. This table comes from immunoSEQ multiplex PCR, and its TCRdb copy is limited to in-frame clones, with some not included. Of 120,000 or so clones in the sample, less than 85% are singletons; the top ten hold approximately 20%. What was sequenced was PBMCs. All receptors derive from a man between 18 and 35 years old in good health and CMV-seropositive. CDR3s include the opening cysteine and the closing phenylalanine or tryptophan.

j_gene: TRBJ1-1; v_gene: TRBV21-1; CDR3aa: CASSKGLYTEAFF
j_gene: TRBJ2-1; v_gene: TRBV11-3; CDR3aa: CASSSAGGLREQFF
j_gene: TRBJ2-1; v_gene: TRBV29-1; CDR3aa: CSSERGQVGEQFF
j_gene: TRBJ1-3; v_gene: TRBV6-5; CDR3aa: CASREAGTGENTIYF
j_gene: TRBJ1-6; v_gene: TRBV4-1; CDR3aa: CASSSSEGSYNSPLHF
j_gene: TRBJ1-1; v_gene: TRBV7-6; CDR3aa: CASSLDRQLNTEAFF
j_gene: TRBJ1-1; v_gene: TRBV4-1; CDR3aa: CASSQDPGEGAFF
j_gene: TRBJ2-3; v_gene: TRBV5-4; CDR3aa: CASSSGLAGTSTDTQYF
j_gene: TRBJ1-6; v_gene: TRBV10-1; CDR3aa: CASSGQGSADSPLHF
j_gene: TRBJ2-7; v_gene: TRBV14; CDR3aa: CASRDDRTEQYF
j_gene: TRBJ1-3; v_gene: TRBV7-3; CDR3aa: CASSRDTGTGNTIYF
j_gene: TRBJ2-7; v_gene: TRBV19; CDR3aa: CASSVGPSYEQYF
j_gene: TRBJ1-6; v_gene: TRBV14; CDR3aa: CASSFHRGAGSPLHF
j_gene: TRBJ2-1; v_gene: TRBV6-6; CDR3aa: CASSYDLSYNEQFF
j_gene: TRBJ1-2; v_gene: TRBV9; CDR3aa: CASSLGRGYGYTF
j_gene: TRBJ2-3; v_gene: TRBV5-6; CDR3aa: CASSRAGPLGTDTQYF
j_gene: TRBJ1-6; v_gene: TRBV28; CDR3aa: CASRRTGNNSPLHF
j_gene: TRBJ1-3; v_gene: TRBV18; CDR3aa: CASSSDRGLGNTIYF
j_gene: TRBJ2-1; v_gene: TRBV5-1; CDR3aa: CASSLGLGSSYNEQFF
j_gene: TRBJ1-6; v_gene: TRBV7-6; CDR3aa: CASSPFSESSYNSPLHF
j_gene: TRBJ1-4; v_gene: TRBV6-5; CDR3aa: CASSKAASREKLFF
j_gene: TRBJ1-3; v_gene: TRBV7-9; CDR3aa: CASSNPGTGDNTIYF
j_gene: TRBJ1-1; v_gene: TRBV30; CDR3aa: CAWSPDSTGTSAFF
j_gene: TRBJ2-4; v_gene: TRBV5-1; CDR3aa: CASSLAGDRGNIQYF
j_gene: TRBJ2-5; v_gene: TRBV11-2; CDR3aa: CASSLGAGTQYF
j_gene: TRBJ2-5; v_gene: TRBV30; CDR3aa: CAWQAGTKGQETQYF
j_gene: TRBJ2-3; v_gene: TRBV5-8; CDR3aa: CASYLSGAPDTQYF
j_gene: TRBJ2-7; v_gene: TRBV7-9; CDR3aa: CASSSQGNEQYF
j_gene: TRBJ2-5; v_gene: TRBV21-1; CDR3aa: CASSKEQGGETQYF
j_gene: TRBJ1-5; v_gene: TRBV30; CDR3aa: CAWRDRSSAQHF
j_gene: TRBJ2-3; v_gene: TRBV6-4; CDR3aa: CASSESQGSTDTQYF
j_gene: TRBJ1-6; v_gene: TRBV30; CDR3aa: CAWRLGMNSPLHF
j_gene: TRBJ2-7; v_gene: TRBV5-6; CDR3aa: CASSLVQNYEQYF
j_gene: TRBJ1-2; v_gene: TRBV28; CDR3aa: CASSFGEAGYTF
j_gene: TRBJ1-2; v_gene: TRBV19; CDR3aa: CASSIALAFTF
j_gene: TRBJ2-1; v_gene: TRBV6-1; CDR3aa: CASSLSLAGGNEQFF
j_gene: TRBJ1-3; v_gene: TRBV4-2; CDR3aa: CASSQDNFSGNTIYF
j_gene: TRBJ2-3; v_gene: TRBV7-6; CDR3aa: CASSSGTGKYTDTQYF
j_gene: TRBJ1-2; v_gene: TRBV5-6; CDR3aa: CASSPGQGYTF
j_gene: TRBJ2-2; v_gene: TRBV9; CDR3aa: CASSVTRQGNTGELFF
j_gene: TRBJ2-2; v_gene: TRBV2; CDR3aa: CASSEIQGGNGELFF
j_gene: TRBJ1-1; v_gene: TRBV7-6; CDR3aa: CASSLEQGFGIRAFF